A selection of T cell receptor beta chains follows, all from one sample in a study of T cell responses to AZD1222 COVID-19 vaccine. Libraries were prepared by immunoSEQ multiplex PCR; TCRdb keeps only in-frame clonotypes and omits some of them. The sample contains 95,000 to 110,000 clones, approximately 89% of which appear only once. The source was peripheral blood, collected on day 0 of AZD1222 vaccination. Receptor source: an adult in good health. Each CDR3 is given without its conserved first and last residue. Fields, in order: J gene, V gene, CDR3 protein.

TRBJ1-4 TRBV28 ASLDNPTNEKLF
TRBJ2-7 TRBV2 ASRGTSGRTEQY
TRBJ1-4 TRBV28 ASSSPTGATNEKLF
TRBJ2-7 TRBV28 ASINREAYEQY
TRBJ1-6 TRBV28 ASSPGSGNSPLH
TRBJ2-7 TRBV6-5 ASTQGQNHYEQY
TRBJ2-3 TRBV19 ASSPTRLRDTQY
TRBJ2-1 TRBV28 ASSFQDSYPYNEQF
TRBJ1-1 TRBV10-3 AITPSGAWDTEAF
TRBJ2-7 TRBV9 ASSVGGVSYEQY
TRBJ1-5 TRBV30 AWSRGQGQPQH
TRBJ1-5 TRBV6-5 ASSYSGGGQPQH
TRBJ2-7 TRBV9 ASSVDPTGREQY
TRBJ1-5 TRBV28 ASSRNGQGIGQPQH
TRBJ2-7 TRBV7-8 ASSSRNRGQDEQY
TRBJ1-1 TRBV7-3 ASSFLLNTEAF
TRBJ1-3 TRBV4-1 ASSQGGTAGNTIY
TRBJ1-6 TRBV19 ASSQPPGSSYSPLH
TRBJ2-7 TRBV27 ASKAGTETYEQY
TRBJ2-7 TRBV4-3 ASSQDRPPAGEQY
TRBJ2-2 TRBV5-5 ASSFEATGELF
TRBJ1-2 TRBV6-5 ASSYSTNQGFGYT
TRBJ1-5 TRBV19 ASRSGTHQPQH
TRBJ2-1 TRBV7-2 ASSLATLYNEQF
TRBJ2-3 TRBV11-1 ASSLVWSPGSQY
TRBJ2-1 TRBV7-2 ASSFNDNEQF
TRBJ2-2 TRBV28 ASSSAGESAGELF
TRBJ2-7 TRBV4-1 ASSQPYSYEQY
TRBJ1-1 TRBV6-2/TRBV6-3 ASSPTGGGNTEAF
TRBJ1-2 TRBV7-2 ASSLDREGGYT
TRBJ2-7 TRBV7-8 ASSFVQGAYEQY
TRBJ1-1 TRBV18 ASSSSTGMGTEAF
TRBJ1-4 TRBV27 ASSTGGEKLF
TRBJ1-1 TRBV19 ASSQYSGRTEAF
TRBJ1-6 TRBV6-2/TRBV6-3 ASSYSTLGIGTPLH
TRBJ2-5 TRBV3-1/TRBV3-2 ASSRGQGRETQY
TRBJ2-7 TRBV7-2 ASSPQGTSNEQY
TRBJ2-5 TRBV7-9 ASSFLGGQETQY
TRBJ2-7 TRBV6-2/TRBV6-3 ASSARGGLYEQY
TRBJ1-5 TRBV10-1 ASSETSYQPQH
TRBJ2-1 TRBV28 ASSLPGQGPGMNEQF
TRBJ2-3 TRBV6-1 ASSALRTSGGGDTQY
TRBJ2-1 TRBV2 ASRGGGNEQF
TRBJ1-1 TRBV27 ASRKNPISANTEAF
TRBJ1-1 TRBV4-3 ASSQEGGSEAF
TRBJ1-4 TRBV27 ASFNLGGRLF
TRBJ2-6 TRBV28 ASKSGANVLT
TRBJ2-3 TRBV19 ASSIGGITDTQY
TRBJ1-6 TRBV11-1 ASSFLGGPGF
TRBJ1-2 TRBV24-1 ATSDLIGGYT
TRBJ2-3 TRBV13 ASSLNPGQGADTQY
TRBJ2-6 TRBV19 ASSMARVGVRSGANVLT
TRBJ1-2 TRBV20-1 SAGEDGYT
TRBJ1-4 TRBV12-3/TRBV12-4 ASSLAGGEKLF
TRBJ2-1 TRBV3-1/TRBV3-2 ASSPDSSGAGF
TRBJ1-6 TRBV6-5 ASSSQSVGSPLH
TRBJ1-4 TRBV15 ATSRVRGRTNEKLF
TRBJ1-3 TRBV7-2 ASSPRRAGNTIY
TRBJ2-7 TRBV6-6 ASQTSGPYEQY
TRBJ1-6 TRBV9 ASSPDRGERNSPLH